Given below is one T cell receptor (beta chain) in context. Its matching antigen is unknown. The data belong to a study of T cell responses to AZD1222 COVID-19 vaccine. Study-wide results and caveats: Clonal diversity was possibly underestimated, and white British individuals and females predominated among donors. Regions 160-218 and 743-854 dominated among vaccine-associated CD4 TCRs spanning spike. Two AZD1222 doses significantly raised spike-specific TCR breadth and depth over controls. Repertoire sampling happened only post peak T cell response.

Trimming pared 2 bases from V and 6 bases from J, leaving 11 bases between. Germline-derived CDR1 and CDR2 are SGHTA and FQGTGA. This CDR3 spans 14 amino acids. Generated by immunoSEQ multiplex PCR, the TCRdb table keeps only in-frame clones and is missing some. The sample has about 140,000 clones; 93% are singletons. The chain employs TRBV7-3 and TRBJ2-1; unclear D gene. Sequenced material: peripheral blood, taken after recovery from COVID-19. This TCR was sampled from an adult who had recovered from COVID-19. CDR3 region: CASSLGSYGNEQFF. The CDR3 DNA follows: TGTGCCAGCAGCTTAGGGTCCTATGGCAATGAGCAGTTCTTC. Based on the CDR3 plus reference TRBV7-3 and TRBJ2-1, the full variable domain is GAGVSQTPSNKVTEKGKYVELRCDPISGHTALYWYRQSLGQGPEFLIYFQGTGAADDSGLPNDRFFAVRPEGSVSTLKIQRTERGDSAVYLCASSLGSYGNEQFFGPGTRLTVL.